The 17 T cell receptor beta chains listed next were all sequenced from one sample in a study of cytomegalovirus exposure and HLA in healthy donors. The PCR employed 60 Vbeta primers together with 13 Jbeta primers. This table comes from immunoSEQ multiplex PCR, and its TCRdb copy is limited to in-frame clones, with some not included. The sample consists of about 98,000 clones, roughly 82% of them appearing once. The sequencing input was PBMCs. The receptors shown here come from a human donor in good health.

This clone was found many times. The CDR3: CASSLNRGVNYGYTF. CDR3 nucleotides: TGTGCCAGCTCACTTAACAGGGGTGTCAACTATGGCTACACCTTC. The chain couples TRBV18 to TRBJ1-2; 7 bases fit TRBD1. CDR1 KGHSH and CDR2 LQKENI come from the germline V gene. Germline trimming cut 4 bases from V and 2 bases from J; bases unmatched to any gene: 7. The CDR3 extends over 15 amino acids.

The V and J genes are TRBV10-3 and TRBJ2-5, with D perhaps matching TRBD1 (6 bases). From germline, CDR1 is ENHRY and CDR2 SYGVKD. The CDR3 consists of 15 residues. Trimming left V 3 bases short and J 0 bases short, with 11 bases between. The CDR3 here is CAISELGAYQETQYF. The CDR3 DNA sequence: TGTGCCATCAGTGAACTGGGGGCGTACCAAGAGACCCAGTACTTC.

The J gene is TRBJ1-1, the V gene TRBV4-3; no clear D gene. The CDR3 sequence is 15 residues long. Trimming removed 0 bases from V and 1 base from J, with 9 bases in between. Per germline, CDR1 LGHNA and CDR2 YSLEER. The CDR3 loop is CASSQDSNRNTEAFF. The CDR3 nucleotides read TGCGCCAGCAGCCAAGATTCTAACAGGAACACTGAAGCTTTCTTT.

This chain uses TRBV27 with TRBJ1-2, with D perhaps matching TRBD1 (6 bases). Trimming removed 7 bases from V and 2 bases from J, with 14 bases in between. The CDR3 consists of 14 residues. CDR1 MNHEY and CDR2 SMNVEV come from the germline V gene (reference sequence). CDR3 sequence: CASTKTQGNYGYTF. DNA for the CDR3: TGTGCCAGCACCAAAACTCAGGGGAACTATGGCTACACCTTC.

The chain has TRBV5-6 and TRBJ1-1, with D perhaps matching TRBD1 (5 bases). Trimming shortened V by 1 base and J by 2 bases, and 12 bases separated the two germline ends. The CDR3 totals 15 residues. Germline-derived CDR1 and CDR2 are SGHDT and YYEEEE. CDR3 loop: CASSLPQGANTEAFF. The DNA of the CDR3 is TGTGCCAGCAGCTTGCCCCAAGGGGCCAACACTGAAGCTTTCTTT.

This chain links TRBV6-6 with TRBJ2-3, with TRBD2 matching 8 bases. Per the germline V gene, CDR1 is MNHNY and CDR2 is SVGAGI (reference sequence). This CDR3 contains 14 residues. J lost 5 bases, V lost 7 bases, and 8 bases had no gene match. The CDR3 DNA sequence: TGTGCCAGCATCCCGGGGGGGGCCCTAGATACGCAGTATTTT. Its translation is CASIPGGALDTQYF.

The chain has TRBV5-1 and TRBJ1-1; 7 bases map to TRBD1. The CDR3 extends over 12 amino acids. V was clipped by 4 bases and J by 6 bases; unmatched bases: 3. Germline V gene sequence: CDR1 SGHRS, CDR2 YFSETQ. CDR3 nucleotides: TGCGCCAGCAGCGATACAGGGGCTGAAGCTTTCTTT. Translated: CASSDTGAEAFF.

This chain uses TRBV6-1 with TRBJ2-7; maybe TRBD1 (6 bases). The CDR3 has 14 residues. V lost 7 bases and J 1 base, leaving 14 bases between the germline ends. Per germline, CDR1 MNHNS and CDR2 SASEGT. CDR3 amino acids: CASIKIQGSYEQYF. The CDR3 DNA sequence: TGTGCCAGCATTAAAATCCAGGGGTCCTACGAGCAGTACTTC.

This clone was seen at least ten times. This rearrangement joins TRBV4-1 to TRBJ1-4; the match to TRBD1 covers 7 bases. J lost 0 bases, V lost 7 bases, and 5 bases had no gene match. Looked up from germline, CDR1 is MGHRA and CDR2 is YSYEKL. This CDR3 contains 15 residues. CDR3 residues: CASKGTATTNEKLFF. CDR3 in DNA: TGCGCCAGCAAGGGGACAGCCACAACTAATGAAAAACTGTTTTTT.

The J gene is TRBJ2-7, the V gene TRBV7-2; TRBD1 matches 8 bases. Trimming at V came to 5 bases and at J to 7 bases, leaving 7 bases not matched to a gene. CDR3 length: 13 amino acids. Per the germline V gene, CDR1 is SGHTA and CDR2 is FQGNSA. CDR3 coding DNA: TGTGCCAGCAGCCGGCGGACAGGGTGGGAGCAGTACTTC. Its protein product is CASSRRTGWEQYF.

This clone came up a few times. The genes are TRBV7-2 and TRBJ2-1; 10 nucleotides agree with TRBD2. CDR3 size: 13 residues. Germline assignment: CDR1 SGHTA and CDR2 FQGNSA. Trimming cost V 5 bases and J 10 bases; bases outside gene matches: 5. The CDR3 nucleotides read TGTGCCAGCAGCAAAGCGGGAGGGCGGGAGCAGTTCTTC. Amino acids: CASSKAGGREQFF.

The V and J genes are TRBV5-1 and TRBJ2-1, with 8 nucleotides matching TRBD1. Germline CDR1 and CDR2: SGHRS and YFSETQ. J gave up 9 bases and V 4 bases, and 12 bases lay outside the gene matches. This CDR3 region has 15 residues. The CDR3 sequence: CASSPPQGGKGEQFF. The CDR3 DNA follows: TGCGCCAGCAGCCCCCCACAGGGGGGTAAAGGTGAGCAGTTCTTC.

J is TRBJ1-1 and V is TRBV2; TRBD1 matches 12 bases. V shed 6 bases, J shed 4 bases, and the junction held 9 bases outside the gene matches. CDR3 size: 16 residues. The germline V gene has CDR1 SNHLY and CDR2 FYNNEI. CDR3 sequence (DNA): TGTGCCAGCAGGCCGGGACAGGGGGCGGTGGGCACTGAAGCTTTCTTT. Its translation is CASRPGQGAVGTEAFF.

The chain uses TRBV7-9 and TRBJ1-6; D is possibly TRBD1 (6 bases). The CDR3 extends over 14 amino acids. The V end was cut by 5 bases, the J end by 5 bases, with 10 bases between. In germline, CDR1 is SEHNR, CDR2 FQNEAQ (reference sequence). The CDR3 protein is CASSVDSNNSPLHF. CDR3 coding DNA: TGTGCCAGCAGCGTGGACAGTAATAATTCACCCCTCCACTTT.

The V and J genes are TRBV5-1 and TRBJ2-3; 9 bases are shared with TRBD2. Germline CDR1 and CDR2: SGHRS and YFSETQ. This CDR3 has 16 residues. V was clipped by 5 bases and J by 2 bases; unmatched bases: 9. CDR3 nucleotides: TGCGCCAGCAGTTCATCGAGCGGGGGGTTCACAGATACGCAGTATTTT. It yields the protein CASSSSSGGFTDTQYF. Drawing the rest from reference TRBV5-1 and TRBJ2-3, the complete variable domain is KAGVTQTPRYLIKTRGQQVTLSCSPISGHRSVSWYQQTPGQGLQFLFEYFSETQRNKGNFPGRFSGRQFSNSRSEMNVSTLELGDSALYLCASSSSSGGFTDTQYFGPGTRLTVL.

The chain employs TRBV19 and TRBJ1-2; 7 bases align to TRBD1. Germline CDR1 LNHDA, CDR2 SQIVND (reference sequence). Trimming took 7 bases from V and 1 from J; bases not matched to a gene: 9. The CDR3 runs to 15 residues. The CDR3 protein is CASISKGQLNYGYTF. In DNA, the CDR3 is TGTGCCAGTATCTCCAAGGGACAGCTTAACTATGGCTACACCTTC.

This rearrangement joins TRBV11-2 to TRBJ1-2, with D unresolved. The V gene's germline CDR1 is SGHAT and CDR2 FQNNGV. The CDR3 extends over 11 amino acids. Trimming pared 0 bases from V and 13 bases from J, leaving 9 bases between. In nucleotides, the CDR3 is TGTGCCAGCAGCTTAGATTGGGCGCCCACCTTC. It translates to CASSLDWAPTF. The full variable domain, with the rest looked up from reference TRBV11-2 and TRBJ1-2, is EAGVAQSPRYKIIEKRQSVAFWCNPISGHATLYWYQQILGQGPKLLIQFQNNGVVDDSQLPKDRFSAERLKGVDSTLKIQPAKLEDSAVYLCASSLDWAPTFGSGTRLTVV.